This TCR beta chain is from a study of cytomegalovirus exposure and HLA in healthy donors. The germline V gene has CDR1 SNHLY and CDR2 FYNNEI. This CDR3 is built from 12 residues. This PCR relied on a set of 60 Vbeta primers and 13 Jbeta primers. Clones were read by immunoSEQ multiplex PCR, and TCRdb kept only the in-frame ones, dropping some. Recorded for this sample: roughly 82,000 clones. Sequencing was done on a sample of PBMCs. V usage is TRBV2 and J usage is TRBJ2-5; no definite D call. The end of the DNA aligns better with TRBJ2-7, so the J call may be wrong. The receptor was isolated from a woman aged 55-70 years in good health and CMV-seronegative. The chain's CDR3 is CASSIGPGEQYF. CDR3 in DNA: TGTGCCAGCAGTATTGGGCCCGGCGAGCAGTACTTC.